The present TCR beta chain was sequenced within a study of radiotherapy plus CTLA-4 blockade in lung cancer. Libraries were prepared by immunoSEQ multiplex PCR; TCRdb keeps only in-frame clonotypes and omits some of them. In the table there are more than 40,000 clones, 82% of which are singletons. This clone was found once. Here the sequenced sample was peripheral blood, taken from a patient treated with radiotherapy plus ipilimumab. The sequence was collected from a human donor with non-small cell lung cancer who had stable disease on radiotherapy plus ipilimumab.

The CDR3 DNA sequence: TGTGCCAGCAGCTTAGGGCGACTAGCGGGAGCATATAATGAGCAGTTCTTC. Protein: CASSLGRLAGAYNEQFF. The chain couples TRBV13 to TRBJ2-1; 12 nucleotides line up with TRBD2. CDR3 length: 17 residues. Germline V gene sequence: CDR1 PRHDT, CDR2 FYEKMQ (reference sequence). V lost 0 bases to trimming and J lost 7 bases; unmatched junction nucleotides: 7.